This is a list of T cell receptor beta chains from one sample in a study of vaccination effects on CD4 cells after COVID-19. TCRdb's table, derived via immunoSEQ multiplex PCR, lists solely in-frame clones and lacks some. The sample holds 30,000 to 35,000 clones, 72% seen once. These receptors have no known antigen. The specimen was CD4+ T cells from PBMCs cultured with a peptide pool, collected before COVID-19 vaccination. The receptors derive from a human donor who had a prior SARS-CoV-2 infection. CDR3s include the opening cysteine and the closing phenylalanine or tryptophan. Fields, in order: J gene, CDR3 length, V gene, D gene, clone size, CDR3 protein, CDR3 DNA. The D gene is left open where the match is weak. Size values are once, few and many counts, or a class for expanded clones, and some rows have none.

TRBJ2-5,14,TRBV11-3,NA,NA,CASSLAGEKETQYF,TGTGCCAGCAGCTTAGCGGGAGAAAAAGAGACCCAGTACTTC
TRBJ2-7,14,TRBV5-1,NA,NA,CASSLAQAGYEQYF,TGCGCCAGCAGCTTGGCTCAGGCTGGGTACGAGCAGTACTTC
TRBJ2-5,16,TRBV5-1,NA,NA,CASSLRRQPFQETQYF,TGCGCCAGCAGCTTGCGGCGACAGCCCTTCCAAGAGACCCAGTACTTC
TRBJ2-7,12,TRBV7-8,NA,NA,CARRRGPHEQYF,TGTGCCAGAAGACGGGGGCCCCACGAGCAGTACTTC
TRBJ2-5,15,TRBV5-1,TRBD1,NA,CASSRGTGHSETQYF,TGCGCCAGCAGCCGCGGGACAGGGCACTCAGAGACCCAGTACTTC
TRBJ2-5,17,TRBV3-1/TRBV3-2,TRBD2,NA,CASSQETGTSYQETQYF,TGTGCCAGCAGCCAAGAGACTGGGACTAGCTACCAAGAGACCCAGTACTTC
TRBJ2-3,18,TRBV18,TRBD2,few,CASSPTGTSGGSTDTQYF,TGTGCCAGCTCACCCACCGGGACTAGCGGAGGGAGCACAGATACGCAGTATTTT
TRBJ1-6,13,TRBV30,NA,once,CAWSVDRWSPLHF,TGTGCCTGGAGTGTAGACAGGTGGTCACCCCTCCACTTT
TRBJ2-7,15,TRBV5-1,TRBD2,few,CASSPRTSGIYEQYF,TGCGCCAGCAGCCCCAGGACTAGCGGGATATACGAGCAGTACTTC
TRBJ1-4,13,TRBV6-5,NA,NA,CASSQRESGELFF,TGTGCCAGCAGCCAACGTGAATCCGGGGAACTGTTTTTT
TRBJ2-3,15,TRBV5-1,TRBD2,NA,CASSSQAGGQDTQYF,TGCGCCAGCAGCTCCCAAGCGGGGGGCCAGGATACGCAGTATTTT
TRBJ2-3,14,TRBV2,NA,NA,CASSELQATDTQYF,TGTGCCAGCAGTGAACTTCAGGCAACAGATACGCAGTATTTT
TRBJ2-5,14,TRBV6-5,NA,once,CASSYSPNLLTQYF,TGTGCCAGCAGTTACTCACCTAACCTCCTGACCCAGTACTTC
TRBJ1-5,14,TRBV24-1,NA,NA,CATSDWDNNQPQHF,TGTGCCACCAGTGATTGGGACAACAATCAGCCCCAGCATTTT
TRBJ1-1,12,TRBV6-2/TRBV6-3,NA,NA,CASSQGHTEAFF,TGTGCCAGCAGCCAGGGACACACTGAAGCTTTCTTT
TRBJ1-1,13,TRBV18,NA,NA,CASSHDRNTEAFF,TGTGCCAGCTCTCACGACAGGAACACTGAAGCTTTCTTT
TRBJ2-1,13,TRBV12-3/TRBV12-4,NA,NA,CASSLVPIHEQFF,TGTGCCAGCAGTTTAGTCCCAATACATGAGCAGTTCTTC
TRBJ2-3,15,TRBV7-3,TRBD2,NA,CASSSGTSRTDTQYF,TGTGCCAGCAGCTCCGGGACTAGTAGGACAGATACGCAGTATTTT
TRBJ1-2,16,TRBV24-1,TRBD1,NA,CATSAHQAGGIGGYTF,TGTGCCACCAGTGCCCATCAGGCAGGGGGCATCGGAGGCTACACCTTC
TRBJ1-2,13,TRBV15,NA,NA,CATSSRTGTGYTF,TGTGCCACCAGCAGCCGAACAGGGACGGGCTACACCTTC
TRBJ2-7,15,TRBV5-5,TRBD1,NA,CASSLWDRASYEQYF,TGTGCCAGCAGCTTGTGGGACAGGGCAAGCTACGAGCAGTACTTC
TRBJ1-2,14,TRBV2,TRBD1,NA,CASSLATGNYGYTF,TGTGCCAGCAGTCTCGCGACAGGGAACTATGGCTACACCTTC
TRBJ1-1,14,TRBV2,NA,NA,CASSDQAARLEAFF,TGTGCCAGCAGCGATCAAGCCGCGCGTCTTGAAGCTTTCTTT
TRBJ1-2,14,TRBV30,TRBD1,NA,CARTGTGATYGYTF,TGTGCCCGAACCGGGACAGGGGCCACCTATGGCTACACCTTC
TRBJ2-5,13,TRBV9,NA,few,CASSEGTWETQYF,TGTGCCAGCAGCGAGGGGACATGGGAGACCCAGTACTTC
TRBJ1-3,18,TRBV7-2,NA,NA,CASSLITDSWSWGNTIYF,TGTGCCAGCAGCTTAATTACGGACAGTTGGTCCTGGGGAAACACCATATATTTT
TRBJ2-3,13,TRBV30,NA,NA,CAWSLISTDTQYF,TGTGCCTGGTCACTGATAAGCACAGATACGCAGTATTTT
TRBJ1-1,15,TRBV18,NA,NA,CASSPLTGRNTEAFF,TGTGCCAGCTCACCCCTGACAGGCCGGAACACTGAAGCTTTCTTT
TRBJ1-1,11,TRBV20-1,NA,NA,CSARGSTEAFF,TGCAGTGCTAGGGGCAGCACTGAAGCTTTCTTT
TRBJ1-2,18,TRBV5-4,NA,NA,CASSLAFADGVYGYGYTF,TGTGCCAGCAGCTTGGCCTTTGCTGACGGGGTTTATGGGTATGGCTACACCTTC
TRBJ2-5,16,TRBV2,TRBD2,once,CASSMGLAGWQETQYF,TGTGCCAGCAGTATGGGACTAGCGGGATGGCAAGAGACCCAGTACTTC
TRBJ1-2,14,TRBV2,TRBD1,NA,CASRGTGSNYGYTF,TGTGCCAGCAGGGGGACAGGATCCAACTATGGCTACACCTTC
TRBJ2-1,14,TRBV29-1,NA,NA,CSVVQTITYNEQFF,TGCAGCGTTGTCCAGACCATCACCTACAATGAGCAGTTCTTC
TRBJ1-3,14,TRBV2,NA,NA,CASSEQVSGNTIYF,TGTGCCAGCAGTGAACAGGTCTCTGGAAACACCATATATTTT
TRBJ1-2,12,TRBV3-1/TRBV3-2,TRBD1,few,CASSQGQFGYTF,TGTGCCAGCAGCCAGGGACAGTTTGGCTACACCTTC
TRBJ1-5,12,TRBV28,NA,many,CASSLYRQPQHF,TGTGCCAGCAGTTTATATCGTCAGCCCCAGCATTTT
TRBJ2-3,15,TRBV9,TRBD2,NA,CASSFSGGGSDTQYF,TGTGCCAGCAGCTTTAGCGGGGGAGGCTCAGATACGCAGTATTTT
TRBJ1-3,14,TRBV4-1,NA,NA,CASRSRESGNTIYF,TGCGCCAGCCGAAGCAGGGAGTCAGGAAACACCATATATTTT
TRBJ1-5,15,TRBV6-5,NA,NA,CASSYSSRGNQPQHF,TGTGCCAGCAGTTACTCGAGTCGGGGGAATCAGCCCCAGCATTTT
TRBJ2-3,13,TRBV7-3,TRBD1,NA,CASSSTGVDTQYF,TGTGCCAGCAGCTCGACAGGGGTAGATACGCAGTATTTT
TRBJ2-3,17,TRBV28,TRBD2,NA,CASSHLGGSSPTDTQYF,TGTGCCAGCAGTCATCTGGGCGGGAGCTCCCCCACAGATACGCAGTATTTT
TRBJ1-3,16,TRBV11-2,NA,NA,CASSQTGQILGNTIYF,TGTGCCAGCAGCCAAACCGGACAGATCCTTGGAAACACCATATATTTT
TRBJ1-1,15,TRBV1,NA,NA,CTSSHGGGANTEAFF,TGCACCAGCAGCCATGGTGGGGGCGCGAACACTGAAGCTTTCTTT
TRBJ2-2,16,TRBV18,TRBD1,NA,CASSRPGQGATGELFF,TGTGCCAGCTCAAGGCCGGGACAGGGAGCCACCGGGGAGCTGTTTTTT
TRBJ1-1,13,TRBV18,NA,NA,CASSPGQDTEAFF,TGTGCCAGCTCACCGGGCCAGGACACTGAAGCTTTCTTT
TRBJ2-7,12,TRBV5-1,TRBD1,NA,CASGTGTYEQYF,TGCGCCAGCGGGACAGGAACCTACGAGCAGTACTTC
TRBJ2-3,16,TRBV13,TRBD2,NA,CASSLGRSGGADTQYF,TGTGCCAGCAGCTTAGGCCGCAGCGGGGGGGCAGATACGCAGTATTTT
TRBJ2-7,18,TRBV7-9,TRBD2,NA,CASSPPLGLAGYTYEQYF,TGTGCCAGCAGCCCCCCCCTCGGACTAGCGGGCTACACCTACGAGCAGTACTTC
TRBJ1-6,15,TRBV19,NA,NA,CASSSQGAGNSPLHF,TGTGCCAGTAGTTCCCAGGGTGCAGGGAATTCACCCCTCCACTTT
TRBJ2-5,19,TRBV19,NA,NA,CASSIGSSSRPPFLETQYF,TGTGCCAGTAGTATTGGGAGTAGCTCACGCCCCCCCTTCTTGGAGACCCAGTACTTC
TRBJ2-1,12,TRBV9,NA,NA,CASSVAGNEQFF,TGTGCCAGCAGCGTAGCCGGCAATGAGCAGTTCTTC
TRBJ1-3,14,TRBV7-9,NA,few,CASRNQAGSNTIYF,TGTGCCAGCAGGAACCAGGCTGGTTCTAACACCATATATTTT
TRBJ2-7,16,TRBV10-3,TRBD2,NA,CAISESRDYNSYEQYF,TGTGCCATCAGTGAATCCCGGGACTACAACTCCTACGAGCAGTACTTC
TRBJ1-4,14,TRBV6-2/TRBV6-3,NA,NA,CASSPTATNEKLFF,TGTGCCAGCAGCCCGACGGCAACTAATGAAAAACTGTTTTTT
TRBJ2-5,13,TRBV19,NA,NA,CASSIAYQETQYF,TGTGCCAGTAGTATCGCCTACCAAGAGACCCAGTACTTC
TRBJ2-7,14,TRBV9,NA,NA,CASSVGAPGYEQYF,TGTGCCAGCAGCGTAGGGGCCCCAGGCTACGAGCAGTACTTC
TRBJ2-2,15,TRBV7-9,NA,NA,CASSLVSLATGELFF,TGTGCCAGCAGCTTAGTGTCACTAGCTACCGGGGAGCTGTTTTTT
TRBJ2-2,21,TRBV5-1,TRBD2,NA,CASSLPDSGTSGRGDSGELFF,TGCGCCAGCAGCTTGCCCGACTCCGGGACTAGCGGGAGAGGCGATTCCGGGGAGCTGTTTTTT
TRBJ1-2,13,TRBV18,NA,NA,CASSPGDNYGYTF,TGTGCCAGCTCACCAGGGGATAACTATGGCTACACCTTC